The source of this TCR beta chain is a study of CXCR3-negative and CXCR3-positive naive CD8 T cells. Libraries of TRB cDNA were made by 5' RACE and carried UMIs. TCRdb re-called the 5' RACE reads and catalogs CDR3 proteins one per entry, DNA excluded. The sample has tens of thousands of distinct CDR3 sequences. A CD45RO-CCR7+CD27+CD95- profile was what naive CD8+ T cells displayed. On this clonotype: Its specificity is not known.

Overall study findings and caveats: Whereas memory cells differed, naive CXCR3-negative and CXCR3-positive cells shared similar TRBV-TRBJ usage. TRB CDR3s of CXCR3-positive naive cells were more hydrophobic than those of CXCR3-negative naive cells. Comparison of naive subsets found surface CD5 to be comparable, and TCR strength was inferred on the basis of TRB CDR3 properties.

Germline CDR1 reads MGHDK; CDR2 reads SYGVNS. The CDR3 runs 17 residues. Sequenced sample: naive CXCR3+ CD8+ T cells from blood. The subset was: CD45RO-CCR7+CD27+CD95- naive CD8+ T cells expressing CXCR3 (TNR3+). The sequence was obtained from a human donor in good health. Some clones in this sample may be carry-over from other donors' samples. The V gene is TRBV25-1, the J gene TRBJ1-3; the D call from TCRdb, TRBD1, cannot be confirmed without DNA. CDR3 sequence: CARRHMEDILTGNTIYF. Complete variable domain (other parts from reference TRBV25-1 and TRBJ1-3): EADIYQTPRYLVIGTGKKITLECSQTMGHDKMYWYQQDPGMELHLIHYSYGVNSTEKGDLSSESTVSRIRTEHFPLTLESARPSHTSQYLCARRHMEDILTGNTIYFGEGSWLTVV.